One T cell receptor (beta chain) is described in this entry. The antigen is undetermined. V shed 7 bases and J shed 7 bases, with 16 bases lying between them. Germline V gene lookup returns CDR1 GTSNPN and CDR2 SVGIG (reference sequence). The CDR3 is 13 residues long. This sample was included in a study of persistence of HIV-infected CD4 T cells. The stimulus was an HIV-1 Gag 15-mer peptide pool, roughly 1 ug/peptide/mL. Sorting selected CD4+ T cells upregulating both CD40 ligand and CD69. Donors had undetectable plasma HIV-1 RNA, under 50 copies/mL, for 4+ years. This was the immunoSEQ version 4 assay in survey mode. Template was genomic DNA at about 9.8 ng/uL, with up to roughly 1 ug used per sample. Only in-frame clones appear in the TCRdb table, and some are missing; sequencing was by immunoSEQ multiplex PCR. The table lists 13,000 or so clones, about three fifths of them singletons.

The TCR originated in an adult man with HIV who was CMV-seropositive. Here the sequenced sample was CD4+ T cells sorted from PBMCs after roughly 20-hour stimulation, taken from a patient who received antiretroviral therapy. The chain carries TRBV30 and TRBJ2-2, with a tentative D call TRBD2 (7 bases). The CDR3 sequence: CASGRGAHGELFF. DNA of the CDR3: TGTGCCTCCGGCCGGGGGGCACACGGGGAGCTGTTTTTT.